This T cell receptor (beta chain) was captured by sequencing in a study of Graves' ophthalmopathy and Graves' hyperthyroidism. Regarding the study as a whole: Ophthalmopathy was separated from stable hyperthyroidism by a 13-signature model with around 88% sensitivity and approximately 79% specificity. In blood, most expanded thyroid clonotypes above 0.001 frequency were also detected.

The authors isolated PBMCs from around 10 ml of fresh peripheral blood. RNA transcripts yielded amplified TCR beta CDR3 regions. Amplification began with first-round RT-PCR using HTBI primers, then second-round multiplex PCR was performed. TCRdb processed the multiplex PCR reads anew with MiXCR; each CDR3 protein has one entry. The sample lists about 50,000 distinct CDR3 sequences, approximately 52% occurring once. This CDR3 region has 19 residues. The V gene's germline CDR1 is SEHNR and CDR2 FQNEAQ (reference sequence). As regards this clonotype: Its antigen is unknown. The junction shows a germline mismatch at one end, possibly a read error.

The sequence was obtained from an adult woman with Graves' ophthalmopathy. The chain has TRBV7-9 and TRBJ2-2, with 8 bases matching TRBD2. The sample consisted of peripheral blood. The DNA for the CDR3 is TGTGCCAACAGCTTAGGAACGCTGGGTGGAATAGCGGGAACAGATGAGCTGTTTTTT. This encodes CANSLGTLGGIAGTDELFF. Together with reference TRBV7-9 and TRBJ2-2, the CDR3 gives the full variable domain: DTGVSQNPRHKITKRGQNVTFRCDPISEHNRLYWYRQTLGQGPEFLTYFQNEAQLEKSRLLSDRFSAERPKGSFSTLEIQRTEQGDSAMYLCANSLGTLGGIAGTDELFFGEGSRLTVL.